The 6 T cell receptor beta chains listed next were all sequenced from one sample in a study of cytomegalovirus exposure and HLA in healthy donors. PCR was performed using 60 Vbeta and 13 Jbeta primers. Clones were read by immunoSEQ multiplex PCR, and TCRdb kept only the in-frame ones, dropping some. The top ten hold around 0.76% of the sample, which has roughly 100,000 clones, approximately 80% seen once. The specimen sequenced was PBMCs. The receptor source for this set is a woman in her sixties or seventies in good health and CMV-seronegative.

The chain couples TRBV5-6 to TRBJ2-5; tentative D call: TRBD2 (7 bases). V was trimmed by 3 bases and J by 5 bases, leaving 17 bases between them. CDR1 and CDR2 (germline): SGHDT, YYEEEE. This CDR3 spans 15 amino acids. The CDR3 here is CASSSSQGGWETQYF. The CDR3 DNA reads TGTGCCAGCAGCTCCTCACAGGGAGGGTGGGAGACCCAGTACTTC.

The rearrangement links TRBV5-1 to TRBJ2-7, with D perhaps TRBD1 (6 bases). The CDR3 is 15 residues long. From germline, CDR1 is SGHRS and CDR2 YFSETQ. V dropped 0 bases and J dropped 2 bases, with 12 bases sitting between them. The CDR3 protein is CASSLGPKGAYEQYF. The CDR3 DNA sequence: TGCGCCAGCAGCTTGGGGCCGAAGGGGGCCTACGAGCAGTACTTC.

The chain employs TRBV7-9 and TRBJ2-7, with a possible D match to TRBD1 (5 bases). The germline V gene encodes CDR1 SEHNR and CDR2 FQNEAQ (reference sequence). With 5 bases removed from V and 6 bases from J, the gap between germline ends came to 14 bases. The length of the CDR3 is 13 residues. This CDR3 is CASSAGRVAEQYF. DNA for the CDR3: TGTGCCAGCAGCGCAGGCAGGGTAGCCGAGCAGTACTTC.

In its sample, this clone was seen once. Other DNA sequences from this sample encode an identical CDR3 as well. The chain couples TRBV2 to TRBJ2-1; 8 bases align to TRBD2. This CDR3 is 15 amino acids long. V gave up 6 bases and J gave up 0 bases; unmatched junction bases: 4. Germline CDR1 reads SNHLY; CDR2 reads FYNNEI. This chain's CDR3 is CASSLSGSSYNEQFF. The CDR3 DNA is TGTGCCAGCAGCCTAAGCGGGAGCTCCTACAATGAGCAGTTCTTC.

This clone was found once. This chain links TRBV5-1 with TRBJ1-2; D is perhaps TRBD1 (5 bases). Germline CDR1 SGHRS, CDR2 YFSETQ. The length of the CDR3 is 14 residues. V lost 2 bases, J lost 0 bases, and 8 bases lay in between. The CDR3 region is CASSFGGANYGYTF. In DNA, the CDR3 is TGCGCCAGCAGCTTCGGGGGAGCTAACTATGGCTACACCTTC.

V is TRBV9 and J is TRBJ2-1, with 8 bases lining up with TRBD2. Germline assignment: CDR1 SGDLS and CDR2 YYNGEE. The CDR3 loop spans 15 amino acids. V was pared by 2 bases and J by 2 bases, with 3 bases of the junction left unmatched. CDR3 in amino acids: CASSVTSDPYNEQFF. The CDR3 DNA follows: TGTGCCAGCAGCGTGACTAGCGATCCCTACAATGAGCAGTTCTTC.